Following are 12 T cell receptor beta chains from one sample sequenced in a study of a mutant IDH1 vaccine in newly diagnosed glioma. Time point denoted: week 47, end of study. The study gave 300 ug of mutant IDH1 20-mer peptide per vaccine dose, with topical imiquimod. Sequencing was performed with immunoSEQ multiplex PCR; in TCRdb, only in-frame clones are kept and a portion is missing. Of approximately 22,000 clones listed, 82% are singletons. These receptors are not linked to any known antigen. The material sequenced was PBMCs, taken from a glioma patient whose treatment included an IDH1 peptide vaccine. These receptors originate from a middle-aged man with glioma. Some clones in this sample may be carry-over from other donors' samples.

The J gene is TRBJ2-5, the V gene TRBV6-5; the D is unclear. This CDR3 spans 14 amino acids. Trimming pared 5 bases from V and 5 bases from J, leaving 15 bases between. In germline, CDR1 is MNHEY, CDR2 SVGAGI. CDR3 loop: CASSNRARGETQYF. The CDR3 DNA follows: TGTGCCAGCAGTAACCGGGCCCGCGGCGAGACCCAGTACTTC.

This CDR3 is CASSKRQAETHNEQFF. The CDR3 DNA reads as TGTGCCAGCTCTAAACGCCAGGCAGAGACTCACAATGAGCAGTTCTTC. V usage is TRBV18 and J usage is TRBJ2-1; D uncertain. V was cut by 6 bases and J by 5 bases, with 20 bases left in between. Germline V gene lookup returns CDR1 KGHSH and CDR2 LQKENI. The CDR3 is 16 amino acids. Full variable domain (outside the CDR3, taken from reference TRBV18 and TRBJ2-1): NAGVMQNPRHLVRRRGQEARLRCSPMKGHSHVYWYRQLPEEGLKFMVYLQKENIIDESGMPKERFSAEFPKEGPSILRIQQVVRGDSAAYFCASSKRQAETHNEQFFGPGTRLTVL.

The chain employs TRBV4-2 and TRBJ1-1; no reliable D call. CDR3 length: 14 amino acids. The germline V and J ends were trimmed by 0 bases and 6 bases, with 11 bases remaining between them. Germline V CDR1 and CDR2: LGHNA, YNFKEQ. The CDR3 loop is CASSQDKGISEAFF. CDR3 DNA sequence: TGTGCCAGCAGCCAAGATAAGGGAATATCTGAAGCTTTCTTT.

The chain couples TRBV5-6 to TRBJ2-1, with 7 bases identical to TRBD2. The length of the CDR3 is 13 residues. Germline V gives CDR1 SGHDT, CDR2 YYEEEE. With 0 bases clipped from V and 9 bases from J, the junction kept 3 bases outside the gene matches. CDR3 in amino acids: CASSLAWGGEQFF. The CDR3 bases are TGTGCCAGCAGCTTGGCATGGGGGGGTGAGCAGTTCTTC.

The chain has TRBV18 and TRBJ2-7; 11 bases match TRBD2. The V gene's germline CDR1 is KGHSH and CDR2 LQKENI. The CDR3 contains 16 residues. Trimming removed 3 bases from V and 2 bases from J; junction bases left unmatched: 6. CDR3 sequence: CASSPLTSGDTYEQYF. The CDR3 DNA is TGTGCCAGCTCACCGCTGACTAGCGGGGATACCTACGAGCAGTACTTC.

The rearrangement uses TRBV18 and TRBJ2-1, with D unresolved. CDR3 length equals 15 residues. Germline CDR1 and CDR2: KGHSH and LQKENI. V was pared by 3 bases and J by 0 bases, with 9 bases between. The CDR3 sequence is CASSPKKSSYNEQFF. DNA for the CDR3: TGTGCCAGCTCACCGAAAAAGAGCTCCTACAATGAGCAGTTCTTC.

This clone was observed once. The genes are TRBV4-1 and TRBJ1-2, with D uncertain. V was clipped by 0 bases and J by 4 bases, with 15 bases between them. This CDR3 region has 16 residues. The V gene's germline CDR1 is MGHRA and CDR2 YSYEKL. This chain's CDR3 is CASSQERGWAAYGYTF. The DNA for the CDR3 is TGCGCCAGCAGCCAAGAGCGAGGGTGGGCAGCCTATGGCTACACCTTC.

V is TRBV29-1 and J is TRBJ1-2, with 7 bases identical to TRBD1. The CDR3 is 12 residues long. J was trimmed by 5 bases and V by 2 bases; bases with no gene match: 2. In germline, CDR1 is SQVTM, CDR2 ANQGSEA. The DNA for the CDR3 is TGCAGCGTTGAATTGACAGGGTATGGCTACACCTTC. This codes for CSVELTGYGYTF.

The rearrangement uses TRBV29-1 and TRBJ1-2; D is uncertain. Germline CDR1 and CDR2: SQVTM and ANQGSEA. This CDR3 has 12 amino acids. Trimming removed 3 bases from V and 8 bases from J, with 13 bases in between. CDR3 coding DNA: TGCAGCGTTGACTGGGGAGACCGGGGCTACACCTTC. As protein: CSVDWGDRGYTF. The variable domain in full, completed from reference TRBV29-1 and TRBJ1-2, reads SAVISQKPSRDICQRGTSLTIQCQVDSQVTMMFWYRQQPGQSLTLIATANQGSEATYESGFVIDKFPISRPNLTFSTLTVSNMSPEDSSIYLCSVDWGDRGYTFGSGTRLTVV.

The gene calls are TRBV15 and TRBJ1-2; weak D call: TRBD1 (5 bases). The V and J ends lost 4 bases and 8 bases respectively, with 20 bases between them. Germline V gene data show CDR1 as LNHNV and CDR2 as YYDKDF (reference sequence). The CDR3 extends over 15 amino acids. In DNA form, the CDR3 reads TGTGCCACCAGCAAGAGAATCGGACAACCGGGGGGCTACACCTTC. It specifies CATSKRIGQPGGYTF.

This chain links TRBV7-2 with TRBJ2-3; 7 bases are shared with TRBD2. V lost 5 bases, J lost 5 bases, and 4 bases stayed unmatched. This CDR3 has 13 residues. From germline, CDR1 is SGHTA and CDR2 FQGNSA. The CDR3 here is CASSGGVGDTQYF. CDR3 coding DNA: TGTGCCAGCAGCGGGGGGGTTGGAGATACGCAGTATTTT.

The chain carries TRBV7-9 and TRBJ1-1; D not resolved. The CDR3 has 13 amino acids. CDR1 is SEHNR, CDR2 FQNEAQ, per germline (reference sequence). V was shortened by 8 bases and J by 0 bases, with 10 bases between the two germline ends. This chain's CDR3 is CASRSRLNTEAFF. CDR3 nucleotides: TGTGCCAGCCGAAGTAGGTTGAACACTGAAGCTTTCTTT.